This T cell receptor (beta chain) came from a study of cytomegalovirus exposure and HLA in healthy donors. General study findings and limits: An apparent linkage of common viral pathogens to several of the most significant clusters emerged in a later analysis. An observed cluster of highly shared sequence variants was recorded as a likely sequencing artifact. In a later analysis, compared with equally common non-associated chains, HLA-associated beta chains were more expanded.

Germline assignment: CDR1 GTSNPN and CDR2 SVGIG (reference sequence). CDR3 size: 11 residues. V lost 2 bases to trimming and J lost 8 bases, with 10 bases between them. Researchers ran the PCR with 60 Vbeta and 13 Jbeta primers. The repertoire was sequenced with immunoSEQ multiplex PCR; TCRdb's copy has only in-frame clones and lacks some. Of roughly 180,000 clones in the sample, approximately 84% were seen once. Details on this clone: Its antigen is not known.

The sequenced sample was PBMCs. The V call is TRBV30, the J call TRBJ2-7; D is unclear. The clonotype comes from a man younger than 35 in good health and CMV-seronegative. The CDR3: CAWSFKSQQYF. The CDR3 DNA follows: TGTGCCTGGAGTTTCAAAAGCCAGCAGTACTTC. Full variable domain (remainder filled in from reference TRBV30 and TRBJ2-7): SQTIHQWPATLVQPVGSPLSLECTVEGTSNPNLYWYRQAAGRGLQLLFYSVGIGQISSEVPQNLSASRPQDRQFILSSKKLLLSDSGFYLCAWSFKSQQYFGPGTRLTVT.